This T cell receptor beta chain was sequenced for a study of T-cell reconstitution after alpha-beta-depleted transplantation in children. In its sample, this clonotype was seen many times. Antigen: not known. Broader study findings: Several hundred expanded graft clones reportedly were the source of alpha-beta T cells about two months after transplant. In some patients, recipient T cells and intrathymic progenitors surviving conditioning explained high day-60 diversity.

With 5 bases removed from V and 4 bases from J, the gap between germline ends came to 9 bases. This CDR3 is built from 13 residues. Germline CDR1 is MNHEY and CDR2 is SVGAGI. Preparing the TCRbeta library involved the use of unique molecular identifiers. TCRdb re-called the PCR reads through MiXCR, storing one row per CDR3 protein. The sample includes some 120,000 distinct CDR3 sequences, roughly 10% seen only once; the top ten take more than 20%. The sequence was obtained from a girl under three years old who had a stem cell transplant for combined immunodeficiency, so the T cells may come from the graft donor. The source was PBMCs, mostly from graft donor cells, collected 180 days after TCRalphabeta/CD19-depleted stem cell transplant. The rearrangement joins TRBV6-5 to TRBJ1-3; unclear D gene. In DNA form, the CDR3 reads TGTGCCAGCAGTACATCAAGGGGAAACACCATATATTTT. Translating it yields CASSTSRGNTIYF.